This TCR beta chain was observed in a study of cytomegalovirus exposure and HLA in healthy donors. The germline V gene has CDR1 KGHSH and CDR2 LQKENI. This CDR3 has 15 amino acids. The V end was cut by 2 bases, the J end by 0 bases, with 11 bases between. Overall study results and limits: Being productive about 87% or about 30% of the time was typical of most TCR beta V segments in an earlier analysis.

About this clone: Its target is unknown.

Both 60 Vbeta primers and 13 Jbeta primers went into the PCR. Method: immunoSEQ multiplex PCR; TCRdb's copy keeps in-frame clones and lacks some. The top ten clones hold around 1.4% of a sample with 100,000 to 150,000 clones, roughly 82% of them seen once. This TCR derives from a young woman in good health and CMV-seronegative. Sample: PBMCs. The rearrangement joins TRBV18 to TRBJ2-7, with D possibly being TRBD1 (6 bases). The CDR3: CASSPVDRYSYEQYF. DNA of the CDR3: TGTGCCAGCTCACCAGTCGACAGGTACTCCTACGAGCAGTACTTC.